This is a list of T cell receptor beta chains from one sample in a study of blood T cell repertoires in COVID-19. The table came from immunoSEQ multiplex PCR; TCRdb's copy has only in-frame clones and leaves some out. The repertoire holds approximately 190,000 clones, 90% seen once, with roughly 0.56% in the top ten. Material for sequencing was peripheral blood. These receptors were taken from a man aged 50 to 59 with acute or convalescent COVID-19. The CDR3 runs from the conserved cysteine through the conserved F or W. The D gene is left open where the match is weak. For some rows the clone size is stated as once, few or many, or as a class when expanded; others skip it.

J,V,size,D,CDR3
TRBJ2-2,TRBV7-6,-,TRBD1,CASSLVDRVNTGELFF
TRBJ2-2,TRBV7-6,-,TRBD2,CASSFPGIREVPGELFF
TRBJ2-7,TRBV6-5,once,TRBD1,CASSKTGGYEQYF
TRBJ2-1,TRBV24-1,-,-,CATSAPVASDNYNEQFF
TRBJ2-3,TRBV2,-,-,CASSENPSGTDTQYF
TRBJ1-5,TRBV10-3,-,-,CAIRRDEWEPQHF
TRBJ2-2,TRBV6-6,few,-,CASSALTSSGELFF
TRBJ1-1,TRBV18,-,-,CASSPRPSGSDTEAFF
TRBJ1-3,TRBV10-3,-,-,CAISDGANTIYF
TRBJ1-5,TRBV4-2,once,-,CASSQVLGDQPQHF
TRBJ1-5,TRBV3-1/TRBV3-2,-,-,CASSLGQYNQPQHF
TRBJ1-1,TRBV7-2,-,TRBD1,CASSSRQGLTEAFF
TRBJ2-1,TRBV10-3,-,TRBD1,CAIAQGADSYNEQFF
TRBJ2-3,TRBV5-4,-,TRBD2,CASSKGGTSLSDTQYF
TRBJ1-5,TRBV2,-,-,CASSGRDSEKFWPQHF
TRBJ1-4,TRBV7-3,-,-,CASSSSGGTNEKLFF
TRBJ1-2,TRBV6-1,-,-,CASSEAGRAYTF
TRBJ2-1,TRBV10-3,-,-,CAISESTQEQFF
TRBJ2-2,TRBV7-2,once,TRBD2,CASSLSSGGAFYTGELFF
TRBJ2-1,TRBV5-5,once,TRBD2,CASSFYERGKNEQFF
TRBJ1-4,TRBV28,-,TRBD1,CASSYGGDRNEKLFF
TRBJ1-5,TRBV2,-,TRBD1,CASRPTGGSNQPQHF
TRBJ2-5,TRBV19,-,-,CASSIGGEETQYF
TRBJ2-3,TRBV7-9,-,-,CASSLERGPSTDTQYF
TRBJ1-5,TRBV2,-,-,CASSNGVDQPQHF
TRBJ1-1,TRBV4-1,-,-,CASSQGAMGGNTEAFF
TRBJ2-7,TRBV19,-,-,CASSIDPGAGEQYF
TRBJ1-3,TRBV7-2,-,-,CASSLSENTIYF
TRBJ1-5,TRBV6-5,-,-,CASSDSPPQHF
TRBJ1-1,TRBV7-2,-,-,CASSSGPNEATEAFF
TRBJ2-6,TRBV3-1/TRBV3-2,-,TRBD2,CASSQHGGNSGANVLTF
TRBJ2-7,TRBV9,-,TRBD1,CASSVGTGAYEQYF
TRBJ1-5,TRBV28,-,TRBD1,CASSLPDRDGPQHF
TRBJ1-1,TRBV24-1,-,-,CATAAYTTRIPGLRYTEAFF
TRBJ2-1,TRBV7-9,-,TRBD2,CASSPGTSGLDWDEQFF